One sample yielded the 25 T cell receptor beta chains listed below, sequenced in a study of blood T cells in healthy people across ages. The second PCR ran about 7 to 12 cycles with a sample-barcoded 5' primer and J-beta primers. MiXCR, run by TCRdb on the 5' RACE reads, gives a single entry per CDR3 protein. The table has approximately 1,100,000 distinct CDR3 sequences, around 45% seen once. The sequenced material came from blood. The origin of the receptors is a woman aged 60-75 years in good health.

The chain carries TRBV15 and TRBJ2-7; D ambiguous. Trimming removed 1 base from V and 4 bases from J, with 8 bases in between. Germline CDR1 and CDR2: LNHNV and YYDKDF (reference sequence). The CDR3 totals 13 residues. The CDR3 region has the DNA TGTGCCACCAGCAGAGGTTTCCCTTACGAGCAGTACTTC. This encodes CATSRGFPYEQYF.

The CDR3 reads CASSLDPPTSGRGEQFF. The CDR3 nucleotides read TGTGCCAGCAGTTTGGATCCCCCGACTAGCGGGAGGGGTGAGCAGTTCTTC. The chain carries TRBV27 and TRBJ2-1; 14 nucleotides agree with TRBD2. Germline CDR1 is MNHEY and CDR2 is SMNVEV (reference sequence). This CDR3 has 17 amino acids. With V trimmed by 3 bases and J by 9 bases, 10 bases remained unmatched.

This clonotype was counted only a few times. The chain combines TRBV4-2 with TRBJ2-3; 13 bases are shared with TRBD2. The CDR3 consists of 18 residues. V lost 6 bases, J lost 0 bases, and 9 bases stayed unmatched. Germline CDR1 is LGHNA and CDR2 is YNFKEQ. CDR3 in amino acids: CASRQTSGRPPSTDTQYF. CDR3 bases: TGTGCCAGCAGACAGACTAGCGGGAGGCCTCCTAGCACAGATACGCAGTATTTT.

This clonotype was picked up a small number of times. The chain's CDR3 is CASSNGDYNSPLHF. The CDR3 DNA reads as TGTGCCAGCTCAAACGGGGACTATAATTCACCCCTCCACTTT. V is TRBV2 and J is TRBJ1-6; D not certain. The CDR3 has 14 amino acids. V lost 8 bases and J 3 bases, leaving 11 bases between the germline ends. Germline V lookup: CDR1 SNHLY, CDR2 FYNNEI.

This chain links TRBV12-3 or TRBV12-4 with TRBJ2-1; 10 bases map to TRBD2. The J call may be in error: the DNA end matches TRBJ2-7 better. The length of the CDR3 is 19 residues. The CDR3 sequence: CASSFDAGLADRSYNEQYF. Written as DNA, the CDR3 is TGTGCCAGCAGTTTTGATGCCGGACTAGCGGATCGATCCTACAATGAGCAGTACTTC.

The table lists this clonotype with a few counts. The chain combines TRBV7-3 with TRBJ2-7; D may be TRBD2 (7 bases). This CDR3 has 15 amino acids. Germline V CDR1 and CDR2: SGHTA, FQGTGA. V lost 2 bases to trimming and J lost 3 bases, with 14 bases between them. CDR3 loop: CASSLQAGAYYEQYF. CDR3 DNA: TGTGCCAGCAGCTTACAGGCGGGGGCCTACTACGAGCAGTACTTC.

Only one count was recorded for this clonotype. The V gene is TRBV20-1, the J gene TRBJ2-1, with TRBD2 matching over 7 bases. The germline CDR1 and CDR2 sequences are DFQATT and SNEGSKA (reference sequence). The CDR3 has 15 residues. J lost 9 bases, V lost 3 bases, and 14 bases had no gene match. CDR3 bases: TGCAGTGCTAGGACGGTGATGGCGGGAGAAAGTGAGCAGTTCTTC. Translation gives CSARTVMAGESEQFF.

This clonotype has a count of ten or more. CDR3 residues: CASSYTGGRSYEQYF. CDR3 bases: TGTGCCAGCAGTTATACAGGGGGAAGGTCCTACGAGCAGTACTTC. This chain connects TRBV7-8 to TRBJ2-7, with 8 nucleotides matching TRBD1. The CDR3 consists of 15 residues. With 6 bases clipped from V and 1 base from J, the junction kept 8 bases outside the gene matches. The germline V gene has CDR1 SGHVS and CDR2 FQNEAQ.

The CDR3 here is CSARVSNYGYTF. CDR3 sequence (DNA): TGCAGTGCTAGGGTCAGCAACTATGGCTACACCTTC. The V call is TRBV20-1, the J call TRBJ1-2, with unresolved D. Per germline, CDR1 DFQATT and CDR2 SNEGSKA (reference sequence). Trimming removed 3 bases at V and 2 bases at J, with 7 bases between. CDR3 size: 12 residues.

In this sample, this clonotype turned up once. The V call is TRBV12-3 or TRBV12-4, the J call TRBJ2-7, with D possibly matching TRBD2 (6 bases). The length of the CDR3 is 13 residues. The germline V and J ends were trimmed by 5 bases and 10 bases, with 18 bases remaining between them. The CDR3 here is CASSQSGGGSQYF. The CDR3 DNA reads as TGTGCCAGCAGTCAAAGCGGCGGAGGGAGCCAGTACTTC.

The chain combines TRBV24-1 with TRBJ2-7; TRBD1 matches 8 bases. The germline V gene encodes CDR1 KGHDR and CDR2 SFDVKD. The CDR3 loop spans 13 amino acids. J was trimmed by 7 bases and V by 7 bases; bases with no gene match: 8. For the CDR3, the DNA is TGTGCCACCAGCGAACCAGGGGGCAATGAGCAGTACTTC. It specifies CATSEPGGNEQYF.

This clonotype was detected a few times. The CDR3 region is CASSKRQGNYEQYF. The CDR3 DNA sequence: TGCGCCAGCAGCAAGCGACAGGGAAACTACGAGCAGTACTTC. V usage is TRBV5-1 and J usage is TRBJ2-7; 7 bases line up with TRBD1. The CDR3 is made up of 14 amino acids. The ends lost 4 bases at V and 3 bases at J; junction bases unmatched: 7. Per the germline V gene, CDR1 is SGHRS and CDR2 is YFSETQ.

This chain joins TRBV5-6 and TRBJ2-5, with 7 bases matching TRBD2. The junction had 17 bases not matched to a gene; V was cut back by 7 bases and J by 2 bases. This CDR3 is built from 17 residues. The V gene's germline CDR1 is SGHDT and CDR2 YYEEEE. Here the CDR3 reads CASLDRLAENMQETQYF. The DNA of the CDR3 is TGTGCCAGCCTCGACCGGCTAGCGGAGAACATGCAAGAGACCCAGTACTTC.

This clonotype appeared a few times. The rearrangement uses TRBV21-1 and TRBJ2-7; TRBD1 is the table's D call and was not checked against the DNA. TRBV21-1 represents a pseudogene. The CDR3 loop spans 24 amino acids. CDR3 amino acids: CASLTQIWGDIGHDPAPRFYEQYF. CDR3 nucleotide sequence: TGTGCCAGCCTCACTCAAATATGGGGCGACATTGGCCACGACCCCGCACCCCGGTTCTACGAGCAGTACTTC.

This clonotype came up a few times. The chain couples TRBV5-1 to TRBJ2-3, with D unresolved. Trimming left V 5 bases short and J 2 bases short, with 15 bases between. This CDR3 has 15 residues. Germline CDR1 reads SGHRS; CDR2 reads YFSETQ. The CDR3 region has the DNA TGCGCCAGCAGAATTGTAGACGGAGACACAGATACGCAGTATTTT. This encodes CASRIVDGDTDTQYF. Full variable domain (missing parts from reference TRBV5-1 and TRBJ2-3): KAGVTQTPRYLIKTRGQQVTLSCSPISGHRSVSWYQQTPGQGLQFLFEYFSETQRNKGNFPGRFSGRQFSNSRSEMNVSTLELGDSALYLCASRIVDGDTDTQYFGPGTRLTVL.

This sequence joins TRBV10-3 and TRBJ2-3, with 10 bases that match TRBD2. The CDR3 has 15 amino acids. The V gene end was trimmed by 11 bases and the J gene end by 1 base; junction bases not matched to a gene: 9. The germline V gene encodes CDR1 ENHRY and CDR2 SYGVKD. The CDR3 reads CAVRGGTSGTDTQYF. As DNA, the CDR3 is TGTGCCGTCCGAGGCGGGACTAGCGGCACAGATACGCAGTATTTT.

This sequence joins TRBV28 and TRBJ2-2; D is possibly TRBD2 (7 bases). This CDR3 is 16 amino acids long. CDR1 and CDR2 (germline): MDHEN, SYDVKM. V was clipped by 6 bases and J by 5 bases, with 19 bases between them. CDR3 residues: CASRPSGGAGTGELFF. CDR3 in DNA: TGTGCCAGCAGACCCTCGGGGGGCGCAGGTACCGGGGAGCTGTTTTTT.

This clonotype has more than one count but fewer than ten. V and J are TRBV4-2 and TRBJ2-3; 11 bases map to TRBD2. With 6 bases clipped from V and 2 bases from J, the junction kept 7 bases outside the gene matches. This CDR3 comprises 16 residues. The germline gives CDR1 LGHNA, CDR2 YNFKEQ. The CDR3 loop reads CASRPTSGAFTDTQYF. CDR3 coding DNA: TGTGCCAGCAGGCCGACTAGCGGGGCCTTCACAGATACGCAGTATTTT.

This clonotype showed up just a few times. The chain uses TRBV11-2 and TRBJ2-5; tentative D call: TRBD2 (6 bases). Germline CDR1 reads SGHAT; CDR2 reads FQNNGV. The CDR3 spans 15 residues. The V and J ends lost 5 bases and 7 bases respectively, with 20 bases between them. The CDR3 bases are TGTGCCAGCAGCGGATTTCTAGGGACTTTGGGGACCCAGTACTTC. It encodes CASSGFLGTLGTQYF. The full variable domain, rest sourced from reference TRBV11-2 and TRBJ2-5, is EAGVAQSPRYKIIEKRQSVAFWCNPISGHATLYWYQQILGQGPKLLIQFQNNGVVDDSQLPKDRFSAERLKGVDSTLKIQPAKLEDSAVYLCASSGFLGTLGTQYFGPGTRLLVL.

The V gene is TRBV2, the J gene TRBJ2-7, with D unresolved. Germline CDR1 and CDR2: SNHLY and FYNNEI. The length of the CDR3 is 12 residues. V was clipped by 3 bases and J by 3 bases, with 6 bases between them. The CDR3 protein is CASSEAVYEQYF. Here the CDR3 DNA reads TGTGCCAGCAGTGAGGCGGTCTACGAGCAGTACTTC.

The chain carries TRBV4-1 and TRBJ1-6; D not resolved. The CDR3 is 16 residues long. V was clipped by 0 bases and J by 7 bases, with 13 bases between them. Germline-derived CDR1 and CDR2 are MGHRA and YSYEKL. CDR3 DNA sequence: TGCGCCAGCAGCCAAGATAGCGGTCGGCAGAATTCACCCCTCCACTTT. It specifies CASSQDSGRQNSPLHF.

Details on this clonotype: The germline gene is not matched at one end of the junction; a read error may be the cause. The V gene is TRBV10-3, the J gene TRBJ1-1; D uncertain. Germline V gene sequence: CDR1 ENHRY, CDR2 SYGVKD. The CDR3 runs to 15 residues. The CDR3 bases are TGTGCCACCAGTGATAAAGGTTTCATGAACACTGAAGCTTTCTTT. It codes for CATSDKGFMNTEAFF.

The chain joins TRBV7-9 to TRBJ1-1, with D possibly matching TRBD1 (5 bases). Germline lookup yields CDR1 SEHNR and CDR2 FQNEAQ (reference sequence). The V end lost 0 bases, the J end lost 4 bases, and 15 bases lay between the germline ends. The CDR3 has 16 residues. The CDR3 DNA is TGTGCCAGCAGCTTAGCGCTCGCAGGGTTGGGCACTGAAGCTTTCTTT. Translation: CASSLALAGLGTEAFF. Filled out from reference TRBV7-9 and TRBJ1-1, the complete variable domain reads DTGVSQNPRHKITKRGQNVTFRCDPISEHNRLYWYRQTLGQGPEFLTYFQNEAQLEKSRLLSDRFSAERPKGSFSTLEIQRTEQGDSAMYLCASSLALAGLGTEAFFGQGTRLTVV.

The V and J genes are TRBV6-5 and TRBJ2-1; 8 bases are shared with TRBD1. Germline V gene data show CDR1 as MNHEY and CDR2 as SVGAGI. Unmatched junction bases numbered 8, after V lost 6 bases and J lost 7 bases. The CDR3 extends over 14 amino acids. CDR3 residues: CASRMDRVRNEQFF. In nucleotides, the CDR3 is TGTGCCAGCAGAATGGACAGGGTGAGGAATGAGCAGTTCTTC.

A word on this clonotype: This may stem from a read error, because a much larger clone lies one nucleotide away. The chain links TRBV5-1 to TRBJ2-3; 7 bases are shared with TRBD2. The CDR3 length is 15 residues. Germline CDR1 SGHRS, CDR2 YFSETQ. This CDR3 is CAISLAGERTDTQYF. In DNA, the CDR3 is TGCGCCATCAGCTTGGCGGGAGAACGGACAGATACGCAGTATTTT.